The sequence of this T cell receptor beta chain was determined in a study of shared clonotypes between healthy human individuals. Repertoires were generated with immunoSEQ multiplex PCR, while TCRdb's copy carries only in-frame clones and drops some. The table has some 1 million clones, under 80% seen once. V lost 6 bases, J lost 5 bases, and 11 bases stayed unmatched. The CDR3 runs 16 residues. From germline, CDR1 is SGHRS and CDR2 YFSETQ. The chain combines TRBV5-1 with TRBJ2-5; TRBD2 aligns across 12 bases. Sequenced: memory CD4+ T cells sorted from blood. Subset indicated: CD45RA-negative fraction. This TCR came from a man between 18 and 35 years old in good health. The CDR3 coding sequence is TGCGCCAGCAACGTTCTAGCGGGAGGGCCGTTGGAGACCCAGTACTTC. This encodes CASNVLAGGPLETQYF.